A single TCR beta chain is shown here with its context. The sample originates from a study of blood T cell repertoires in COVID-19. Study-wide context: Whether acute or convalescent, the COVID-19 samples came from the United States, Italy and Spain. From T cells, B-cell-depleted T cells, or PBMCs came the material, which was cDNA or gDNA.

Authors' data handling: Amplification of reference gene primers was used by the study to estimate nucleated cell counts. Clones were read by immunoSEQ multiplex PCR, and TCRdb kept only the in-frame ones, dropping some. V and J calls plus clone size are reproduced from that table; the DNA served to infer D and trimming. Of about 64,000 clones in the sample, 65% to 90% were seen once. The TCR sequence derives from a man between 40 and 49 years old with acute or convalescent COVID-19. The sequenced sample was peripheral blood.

As DNA, the CDR3 is TGTGCCAGCAGCGCCGTTGGCTCGGGGGAGACCCAGTACTTC. The encoded protein is CASSAVGSGETQYF. The chain joins TRBV7-7 to TRBJ2-5, with D perhaps matching TRBD2 (5 bases). CDR3 length equals 14 residues. Between the trimmed V and J ends, which lost 5 bases and 5 bases, there was a span of 15 bases. Germline V gene data show CDR1 as SSHAT and CDR2 as FNYEAQ (reference sequence).